Shown below are 7 T cell receptor beta chains from a single sample sequenced in a study of memory CD4+ T cells and cytomegalovirus serostatus. The protocol was immunoSEQ multiplex PCR, while the TCRdb copy is restricted to in-frame clones and leaves out a portion. Among 30,000 to 50,000 clones listed, roughly four fifths were seen once. The sort gate was single viable CD3+CD4+CD8-CD45RO+ cells for memory CD4+ T cells. Sequences were obtained from memory CD4+ T cells from blood. The receptor set was obtained from an adult in good health and CMV-seronegative.

This clone is a singleton in its sample. The V gene is TRBV7-2, the J gene TRBJ1-1; D not certain. Germline loops: CDR1 SGHTA, CDR2 FQGNSA. The CDR3 spans 14 residues. V was shortened by 5 bases and J by 2 bases, with 12 bases between the two germline ends. For the CDR3, the DNA is TGTGCCAGCAGCCTTAAGTGGGTCAACACTGAAGCTTTCTTT. Encoded protein: CASSLKWVNTEAFF.

This rearrangement joins TRBV5-8 to TRBJ1-1; no firm D call. The germline gives CDR1 SGHTS, CDR2 YDEGEE. V was shortened by 2 bases and J by 1 base, with 9 bases between the two germline ends. The CDR3 consists of 14 residues. The DNA for the CDR3 is TGTGCCAGCAGCTTTCTGGTAAGGAACACTGAAGCTTTCTTT. It encodes CASSFLVRNTEAFF.

The genes are TRBV4-2 and TRBJ2-7; 10 bases fit TRBD1. Losses at the gene ends were 1 base for V and 6 bases for J; bases not matched to a gene: 9. CDR3 length equals 16 residues. Per germline, CDR1 LGHNA and CDR2 YNFKEQ. CDR3 DNA: TGTGCCAGCAGCCAAGGGCCGGGACAGGGGATGCTCGAGCAGTACTTC. It specifies CASSQGPGQGMLEQYF.

V gene TRBV5-4 combines with J gene TRBJ2-6; a possible D gene is TRBD1 (5 bases). The CDR3 is 17 residues long. Germline lookup yields CDR1 SGHNT and CDR2 YYREEE (reference sequence). Trimming took 0 bases from V and 0 from J, leaving 10 bases between them. The CDR3 protein is CASSLATGRSGANVLTF. The CDR3 DNA follows: TGTGCCAGCAGCTTGGCCACAGGACGCTCTGGGGCCAACGTCCTGACTTTC.

This clone was recorded only once. The chain is built from TRBV6-6 and TRBJ2-3; D unresolved. Germline V gene sequence: CDR1 MNHNY, CDR2 SVGAGI (reference sequence). V lost 4 bases, J lost 5 bases, and 7 bases lay in between. The CDR3 contains 12 residues. The CDR3 bases are TGTGCCAGCAGTTTAGGCGGAGATACGCAGTATTTT. It encodes CASSLGGDTQYF.

This chain connects TRBV20-1 to TRBJ1-2; no firm D call. There are 10 residues in the CDR3. V dropped 3 bases and J dropped 10 bases, with 9 bases sitting between them. Looked up from germline, CDR1 is DFQATT and CDR2 is SNEGSKA (reference sequence). In DNA form, the CDR3 reads TGCAGTGCTAGTGACCCGGTCTACACCTTC. This sequence encodes CSASDPVYTF.

V gene TRBV7-7 combines with J gene TRBJ2-1, with 9 positions matching TRBD1. V lost 5 bases, J lost 7 bases, and 3 bases stayed unmatched. Germline V gene lookup returns CDR1 SSHAT and CDR2 FNYEAQ (reference sequence). The CDR3 runs to 13 residues. As DNA, the CDR3 is TGTGCCAGCAGCCACGGGACAGGGAATGAGCAGTTCTTC. Encoded protein: CASSHGTGNEQFF.